The entry below gives a single T cell receptor (beta chain) sequence along with its context. Its antigen is currently unknown. Using RNA template, CDR3s of TCR alpha and beta were amplified with iRepertoire arm-PCR. Tissue mRNA or PBMC total RNA, roughly 90-400 ng, went into one-step reverse transcription and amplification. TCRdb passed the multiplex PCR reads through MiXCR, listing each CDR3 protein once. Of around 390,000 distinct CDR3 sequences in the sample, roughly two fifths are singletons; the top ten hold 12%. V dropped 0 bases and J dropped 4; count of bases not matched to a gene: 7. The CDR3 sequence is 16 residues long. Germline assignment: CDR1 MGHRA and CDR2 YSYEKL. The data were obtained in a study of glioma-infiltrating T cells. Whole-study findings and limits: A blood CDR3 motif signature was depleted in highly divergent patients.

The chain joins TRBV4-1 to TRBJ2-7, with 9 bases matching TRBD2. This clonotype was obtained from a human donor with low-grade glioma or glioblastoma, undergoing nonglioma brain surgery, or in good health (not recorded which). Source material: glioma tissue, nonneoplastic brain tissue, or PBMCs (not recorded which). CDR3 bases: TGCGCCAGCAGCCAAGAGCCAATAGCGGGAGTGTACGAGCAGTACTTC. Translation gives CASSQEPIAGVYEQYF.